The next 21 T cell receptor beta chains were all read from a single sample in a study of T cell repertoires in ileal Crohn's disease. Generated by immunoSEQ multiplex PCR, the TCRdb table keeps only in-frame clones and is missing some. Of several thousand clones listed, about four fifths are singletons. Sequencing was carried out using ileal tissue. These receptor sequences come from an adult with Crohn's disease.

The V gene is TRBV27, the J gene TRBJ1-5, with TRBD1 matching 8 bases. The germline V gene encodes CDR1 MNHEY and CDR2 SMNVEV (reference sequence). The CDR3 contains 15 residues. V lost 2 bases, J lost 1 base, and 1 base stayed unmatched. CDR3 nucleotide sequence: TGTGCCAGCAGTTTAGGACAGGGCAGCAATCAGCCCCAGCATTTT. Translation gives CASSLGQGSNQPQHF.

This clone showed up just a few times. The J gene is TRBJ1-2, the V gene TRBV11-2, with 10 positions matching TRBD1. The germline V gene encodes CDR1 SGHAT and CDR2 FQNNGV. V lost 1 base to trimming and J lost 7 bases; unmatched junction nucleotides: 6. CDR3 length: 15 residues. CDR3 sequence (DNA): TGTGCCAGCAGCTTAGGTTCGACAGGGGGCGGTGGCTACACCTTC. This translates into CASSLGSTGGGGYTF.

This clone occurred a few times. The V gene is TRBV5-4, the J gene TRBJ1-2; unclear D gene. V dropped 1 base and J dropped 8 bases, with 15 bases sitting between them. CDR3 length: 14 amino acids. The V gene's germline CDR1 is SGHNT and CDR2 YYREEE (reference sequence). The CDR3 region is CASSLSGAELGYTF. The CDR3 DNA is TGTGCCAGCAGCTTGTCGGGAGCCGAATTGGGCTACACCTTC. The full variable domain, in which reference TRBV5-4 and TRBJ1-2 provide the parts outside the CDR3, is ETGVTQSPTHLIKTRGQQVTLRCSSQSGHNTVSWYQQALGQGPQFIFQYYREEENGRGNFPPRFSGLQFPNYSSELNVNALELDDSALYLCASSLSGAELGYTFGSGTRLTVV.

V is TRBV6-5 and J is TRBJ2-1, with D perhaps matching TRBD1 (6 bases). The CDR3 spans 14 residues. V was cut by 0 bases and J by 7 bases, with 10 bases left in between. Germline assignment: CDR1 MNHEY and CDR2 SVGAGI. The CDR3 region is CASSYSTRGNEQFF. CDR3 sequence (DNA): TGTGCCAGCAGTTACTCGACCAGGGGAAATGAGCAGTTCTTC.

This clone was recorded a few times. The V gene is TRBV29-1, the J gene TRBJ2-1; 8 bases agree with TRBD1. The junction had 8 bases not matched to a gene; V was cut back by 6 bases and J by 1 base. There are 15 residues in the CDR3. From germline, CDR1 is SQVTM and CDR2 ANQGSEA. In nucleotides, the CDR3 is TGCAGCGTGTATCCGACAGGGGAGTCCTACAATGAGCAGTTCTTC. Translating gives CSVYPTGESYNEQFF.

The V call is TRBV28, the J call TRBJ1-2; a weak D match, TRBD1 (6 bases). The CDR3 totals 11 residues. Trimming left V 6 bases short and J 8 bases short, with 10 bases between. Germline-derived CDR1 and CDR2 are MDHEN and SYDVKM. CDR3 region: CASSRGGGYTF. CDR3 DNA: TGTGCCAGCAGCAGGGGCGGGGGCTACACCTTC.

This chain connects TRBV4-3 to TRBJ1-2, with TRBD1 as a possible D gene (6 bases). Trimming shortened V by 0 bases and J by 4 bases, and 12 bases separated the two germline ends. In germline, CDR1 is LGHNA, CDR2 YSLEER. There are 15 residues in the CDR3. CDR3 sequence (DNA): TGCGCCAGCAGCCAAGATACCAGGGGTGGCTATGGCTACACCTTC. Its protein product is CASSQDTRGGYGYTF.

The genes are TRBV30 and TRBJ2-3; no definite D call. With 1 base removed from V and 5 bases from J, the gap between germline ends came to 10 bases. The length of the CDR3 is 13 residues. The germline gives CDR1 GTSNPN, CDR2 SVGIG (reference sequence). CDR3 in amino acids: CAWSGISIDTQYF. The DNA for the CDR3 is TGTGCCTGGAGTGGAATATCAATAGATACGCAGTATTTT.

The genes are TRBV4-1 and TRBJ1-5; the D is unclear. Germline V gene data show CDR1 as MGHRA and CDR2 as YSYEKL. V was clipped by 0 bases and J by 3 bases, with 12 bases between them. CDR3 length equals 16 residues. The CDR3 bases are TGCGCCAGCAGCCAAGAGGTTGCGGGGTTCAATCAGCCCCAGCATTTT. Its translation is CASSQEVAGFNQPQHF.

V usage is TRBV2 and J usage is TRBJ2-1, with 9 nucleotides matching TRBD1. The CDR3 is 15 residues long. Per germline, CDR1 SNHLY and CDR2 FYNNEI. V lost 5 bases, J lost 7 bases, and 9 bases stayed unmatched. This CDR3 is CASSQRDRALNEQFF. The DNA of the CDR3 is TGTGCCAGCAGTCAACGGGACAGGGCGTTAAATGAGCAGTTCTTC. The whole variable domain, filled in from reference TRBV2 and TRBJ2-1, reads EPEVTQTPSHQVTQMGQEVILRCVPISNHLYFYWYRQILGQKVEFLVSFYNNEISEKSEIFDDQFSVERPDGSNFTLKIRSTKLEDSAMYFCASSQRDRALNEQFFGPGTRLTVL.

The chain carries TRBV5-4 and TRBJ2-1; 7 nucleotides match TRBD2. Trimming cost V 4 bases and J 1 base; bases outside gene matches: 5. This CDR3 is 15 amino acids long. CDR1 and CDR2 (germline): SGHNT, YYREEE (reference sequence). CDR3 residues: CASSQASGSYNEQFF. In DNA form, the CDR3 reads TGTGCCAGCAGCCAGGCTAGCGGATCCTACAATGAGCAGTTCTTC.

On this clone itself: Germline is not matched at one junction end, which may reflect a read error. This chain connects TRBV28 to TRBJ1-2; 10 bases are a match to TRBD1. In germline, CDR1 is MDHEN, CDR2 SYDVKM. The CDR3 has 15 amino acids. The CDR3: CASNLPGQGIRGYTF. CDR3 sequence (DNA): TGTGCCAGCAATTTACCGGGACAGGGGATTAGGGGCTACACCTTC.

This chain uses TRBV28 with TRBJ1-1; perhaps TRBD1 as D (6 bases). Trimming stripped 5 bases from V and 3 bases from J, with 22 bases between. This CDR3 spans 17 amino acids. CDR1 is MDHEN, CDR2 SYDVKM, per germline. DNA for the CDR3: TGTGCCAGCAGTCCCCAAGGACAGAACCCGTGGTACACTGAAGCTTTCTTT. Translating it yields CASSPQGQNPWYTEAFF.

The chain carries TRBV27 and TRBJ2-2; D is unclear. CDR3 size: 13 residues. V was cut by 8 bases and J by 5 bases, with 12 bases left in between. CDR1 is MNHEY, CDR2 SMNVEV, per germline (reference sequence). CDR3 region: CASFSSGTGELFF. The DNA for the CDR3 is TGTGCCAGCTTTTCGAGTGGGACCGGGGAGCTGTTTTTT.

The CDR3 loop reads CAWSGPGQGKDQPQHF. CDR3 bases: TGTGCCTGGAGTGGACCCGGGCAGGGAAAAGATCAGCCCCAGCATTTT. This rearrangement joins TRBV30 to TRBJ1-5; tentative D call: TRBD1 (5 bases). This CDR3 comprises 16 residues. From germline, CDR1 is GTSNPN and CDR2 SVGIG (reference sequence). The V gene lost 1 base and the J gene lost 5 bases, with 18 bases spanning the gap. The full variable domain, completed using reference TRBV30 and TRBJ1-5, is SQTIHQWPATLVQPVGSPLSLECTVEGTSNPNLYWYRQAAGRGLQLLFYSVGIGQISSEVPQNLSASRPQDRQFILSSKKLLLSDSGFYLCAWSGPGQGKDQPQHFGDGTRLSIL.

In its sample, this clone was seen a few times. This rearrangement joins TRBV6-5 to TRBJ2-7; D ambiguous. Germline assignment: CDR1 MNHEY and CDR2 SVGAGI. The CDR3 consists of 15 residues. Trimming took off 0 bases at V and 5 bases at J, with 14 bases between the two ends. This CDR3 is CASSYSSRPWDEQYF. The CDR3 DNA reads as TGTGCCAGCAGTTACTCGAGTAGGCCCTGGGACGAGCAGTACTTC.

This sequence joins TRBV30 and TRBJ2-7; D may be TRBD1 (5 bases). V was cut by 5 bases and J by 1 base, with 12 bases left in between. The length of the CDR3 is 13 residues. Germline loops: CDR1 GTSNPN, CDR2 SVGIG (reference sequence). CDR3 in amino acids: CAWGRGLSYEQYF. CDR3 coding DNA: TGTGCCTGGGGTAGGGGCCTATCCTACGAGCAGTACTTC.

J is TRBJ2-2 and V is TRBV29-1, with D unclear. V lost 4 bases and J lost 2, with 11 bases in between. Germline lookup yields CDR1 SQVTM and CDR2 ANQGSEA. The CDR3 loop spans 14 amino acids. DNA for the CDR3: TGCAGCGTTGGGTCGAGCCTTAACACCGGGGAGCTGTTTTTT. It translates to CSVGSSLNTGELFF.

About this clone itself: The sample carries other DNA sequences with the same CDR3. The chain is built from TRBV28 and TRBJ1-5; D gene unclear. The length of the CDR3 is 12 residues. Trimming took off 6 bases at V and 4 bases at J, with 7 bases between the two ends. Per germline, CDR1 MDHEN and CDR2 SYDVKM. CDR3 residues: CASRDGNQPQHF. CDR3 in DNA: TGTGCCAGCAGGGACGGGAATCAGCCCCAGCATTTT. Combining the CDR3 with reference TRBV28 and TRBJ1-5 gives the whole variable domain DVKVTQSSRYLVKRTGEKVFLECVQDMDHENMFWYRQDPGLGLRLIYFSYDVKMKEKGDIPEGYSVSREKKERFSLILESASTNQTSMYLCASRDGNQPQHFGDGTRLSIL.

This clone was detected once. The CDR3 nucleotides are TGTGCCAGCAGTTACTTGACGGGGTCCTACGAGCAGTACTTC. It translates to CASSYLTGSYEQYF. The J gene is TRBJ2-7, the V gene TRBV6-6, with a weak D call TRBD2 (5 bases). Trimming took 1 base from V and 1 from J, leaving 8 bases between them. CDR3 length: 14 amino acids. Germline V gene lookup returns CDR1 MNHNY and CDR2 SVGAGI (reference sequence).

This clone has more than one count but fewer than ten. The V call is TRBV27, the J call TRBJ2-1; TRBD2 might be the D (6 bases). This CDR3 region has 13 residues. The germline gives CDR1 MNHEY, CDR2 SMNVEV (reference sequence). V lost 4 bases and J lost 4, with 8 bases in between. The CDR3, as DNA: TGTGCCAGCAGTTCGGGAGATTACAATGAGCAGTTCTTC. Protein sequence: CASSSGDYNEQFF.